The present T cell receptor (beta chain) was sequenced within a study of T-cell reconstitution after alpha-beta-depleted transplantation in children. Overall study results and limits: Expanded graft clones, several hundred of them, were reportedly the source of alpha-beta T cells about two months after transplant. Among T cells one year after transplant, newly produced cells accounted for most counts and diversity.

Regarding this clonotype: Its specificity is unknown.

Unique molecular identifiers were built into the TCRbeta library. TCRdb reprocessed the PCR reads with MiXCR, giving one entry per CDR3 protein. Here the sample spans about 980,000 distinct CDR3 sequences, under 30% being singletons. CDR1 is PRHDT and CDR2 is FYEKMQ in the germline V gene (reference sequence). After removal of 5 bases from V and 4 bases from J, the junction contained 13 bases not matched to a gene. The CDR3 loop spans 17 amino acids. Specimen: PBMCs, mostly from graft donor cells, collected 360 days after TCRalphabeta/CD19-depleted stem cell transplant. The chain carries TRBV13 and TRBJ2-1, with TRBD2 matching over 8 bases. This receptor was obtained from a boy under two years old who had a stem cell transplant for SCID, so the T cells may come from the graft donor. CDR3 DNA: TGTGCCAGCAGCCCAGACTCTCCGGGACTAGATTACAATGAGCAGTTCTTC. Protein: CASSPDSPGLDYNEQFF.